This T cell receptor beta chain was sequenced during a study of cytotoxic CD8 clonotypes in ibrutinib-treated CLL. CDR1 is SGHAT, CDR2 FQNNGV, per germline. The CDR3 is 15 amino acids. V shed 5 bases, J shed 2 bases, and the junction held 6 bases outside the gene matches. Assay: immunoSEQ multiplex PCR; the TCRdb copy retains only in-frame clones and omits some. The sample records fewer than 400,000 clones, roughly 70% being singletons. The receptor comes from a human donor with chronic lymphocytic leukemia. The sequences come from PBMCs, collected after 36 months of ibrutinib treatment. The J gene is TRBJ2-3, the V gene TRBV11-2; 8 nucleotides agree with TRBD1. CDR3 protein: CASSTQGVLTDTQYF. The DNA of the CDR3 is TGTGCCAGCAGCACACAGGGGGTGCTCACAGATACGCAGTATTTT.